The text below deals with one T cell receptor beta chain. The sample is drawn from a study of CD8 T cells in Susac syndrome. From germline, CDR1 is LGHDT and CDR2 YNNKEL (reference sequence). The J segment lost 4 bases and the V segment lost 3 bases, leaving 8 bases of the junction unmatched. There are 16 residues in the CDR3. Random hexamers primed reverse transcription of about 0.45 to 1 ug RNA. Amplification of the TCR beta CDR3 was carried out by immunoSEQ multiplex PCR, which spanned a total of 54 Vbeta and 13 Jbeta segments. TCRdb passed the immunoSEQ multiplex PCR reads through MiXCR, listing each CDR3 protein once. The data hold about 250,000 distinct CDR3 sequences, with around 95% observed a single time.

Sequences were obtained from CD4+ T cells from PBMCs. The TCR sequence derives from a human donor with multiple sclerosis. The chain combines TRBV3-1 with TRBJ1-4; TRBD1 matches at 7 bases. The CDR3 is CASSQGTAPRNEKLFF. In DNA, the CDR3 is TGTGCCAGCAGCCAGGGGACAGCTCCGCGTAATGAAAAACTGTTTTTT.